One sample yielded the 10 T cell receptor beta chains listed below, sequenced in a study of shared clonotypes between healthy human individuals. Sequencing used immunoSEQ multiplex PCR; TCRdb keeps in-frame clones, though not all of them. The sample has more than 2,000,000 clones, roughly 92% seen once. The sequenced sample consisted of naive CD4+ T cells sorted from blood. Documented subset: CD45RA+ positively selected. The receptors were sampled from a man between 18 and 35 years old in good health.

Worth noting for this clone: Other DNA sequences in the sample encode the same CDR3. The chain carries TRBV6-5 and TRBJ1-1, with D uncertain. Trimming cost V 6 bases and J 0 bases, with 8 bases left between them. Per the germline V gene, CDR1 is MNHEY and CDR2 is SVGAGI. This CDR3 has 13 residues. This chain's CDR3 is CASSRPLNTEAFF. The DNA for the CDR3 is TGTGCCAGCAGCCGACCGCTGAACACTGAAGCTTTCTTT.

This clone came up a few times. This chain uses TRBV7-8 with TRBJ1-1; the D gene is possibly TRBD1 (5 bases). This CDR3 has 14 residues. V was pared by 5 bases and J by 1 base, with 11 bases between. CDR1 SGHVS and CDR2 FQNEAQ come from the germline V gene. CDR3 protein: CASSPMQGNTEAFF. CDR3 coding DNA: TGTGCCAGCAGCCCCATGCAGGGGAACACTGAAGCTTTCTTT.

The chain links TRBV6-1 to TRBJ1-2; D gene unclear. The V end was cut by 6 bases, the J end by 7 bases, with 9 bases between. From germline, CDR1 is MNHNS and CDR2 SASEGT. This CDR3 has 11 amino acids. In DNA, the CDR3 is TGTGCCAGCAGCGCAGAGAGTGGCTACACCTTC. This codes for CASSAESGYTF.

In this sample, this clone turned up once. V and J are TRBV6-4 and TRBJ2-5; D is unresolved. This CDR3 has 13 residues. Trimming took 6 bases from V and 4 from J, leaving 12 bases between them. Germline values: CDR1 MRHNA, CDR2 SNTAGT. Here the CDR3 reads CASSPGHGETQYF. As DNA, the CDR3 is TGTGCCAGCAGCCCTGGGCATGGAGAGACCCAGTACTTC.

The V call is TRBV7-2, the J call TRBJ2-1; tentative D call: TRBD2 (5 bases). This CDR3 is built from 14 residues. V shed 7 bases and J shed 4 bases, with 14 bases lying between them. Per the germline V gene, CDR1 is SGHTA and CDR2 is FQGNSA. The CDR3 nucleotides read TGTGCCAGCATCCTAGGACTGGAATACAATGAGCAGTTCTTC. This gives the protein CASILGLEYNEQFF.

J is TRBJ1-1 and V is TRBV2; unclear D gene. The germline CDR1 and CDR2 sequences are SNHLY and FYNNEI. V was trimmed by 6 bases and J by 0 bases, leaving 8 bases between them. The CDR3 contains 13 residues. CDR3 sequence: CASRADMNTEAFF. In DNA, the CDR3 is TGTGCCAGCAGGGCAGATATGAACACTGAAGCTTTCTTT.

The chain links TRBV5-1 to TRBJ2-3; TRBD1 matches 9 bases. The germline CDR1 and CDR2 sequences are SGHRS and YFSETQ. The V gene end was trimmed by 4 bases and the J gene end by 10 bases; junction bases not matched to a gene: 7. The CDR3 covers 13 residues. The CDR3 sequence is CASSPGTGRSQYF. CDR3 nucleotides: TGCGCCAGCAGCCCAGGGACAGGGAGATCGCAGTATTTT.

This clone was seen once. The chain uses TRBV10-2 and TRBJ2-3; D is possibly TRBD1 (7 bases). Germline V lookup: CDR1 WSHSY, CDR2 SAAADI. CDR3 length: 14 amino acids. The V end was cut by 5 bases, the J end by 10 bases, with 19 bases between. This CDR3 is CASSFDWTRGAQYF. CDR3 sequence (DNA): TGCGCCAGCAGTTTCGACTGGACCAGGGGGGCGCAGTATTTT.

V usage is TRBV6-1 and J usage is TRBJ2-7, with TRBD1 matching over 8 bases. V lost 6 bases to trimming and J lost 0 bases; unmatched junction nucleotides: 7. The CDR3 spans 15 residues. Looked up from germline, CDR1 is MNHNS and CDR2 is SASEGT. CDR3 coding DNA: TGTGCCAGCAGGGGGGCGGGGACAGGCTCCTACGAGCAGTACTTC. Protein sequence: CASRGAGTGSYEQYF.

The gene calls are TRBV27 and TRBJ1-4; 9 positions match TRBD1. The CDR3 contains 14 residues. V lost 4 bases to trimming and J lost 7 bases; unmatched junction nucleotides: 4. Germline CDR1 MNHEY, CDR2 SMNVEV (reference sequence). The CDR3: CASSSGTGSEKLFF. The DNA for the CDR3 is TGTGCCAGCAGTTCCGGGACAGGGAGTGAAAAACTGTTTTTT.